This T cell receptor (beta chain) was captured in a study of OX40 agonist ivuxolimab in advanced cancers. General study results and limits: The expanded peripheral T cells' antigen specificity was not determined. Certain nonresponding patients likewise had low normalized T-cell clonal expansion. Expanded clones tended on average to be more numerous among CD8+ T cells than CD4+.

Baseline, cycle 4 day 1, and cycle 7 day 1 were the blood sampling points. This CDR3 comprises 15 residues. V lost 5 bases to trimming and J lost 7 bases; unmatched junction nucleotides: 8. CDR1 and CDR2 from the germline V gene are SGHTA and FQGNSA. About this clone itself: Its target is not known.

Measured with immunoSEQ multiplex PCR; TCRdb has only the in-frame clones, and not every one. The sample carries approximately 90,000 clones, approximately 89% recorded once. This clonotype was sampled from an adult with an advanced solid tumor such as melanoma, head and neck, liver or kidney cancer. The material was CD4+ or CD8+ T cells sorted from blood, obtained in a trial of the OX40 agonist ivuxolimab. This chain joins TRBV7-2 and TRBJ2-1, with 10 bases matching TRBD2. The CDR3 protein is CASSLASGSSNEQFF. The DNA of the CDR3 is TGTGCCAGCAGCCTGGCTAGCGGGAGTTCAAATGAGCAGTTCTTC.